This T cell receptor (beta chain) was sequenced during a study of beta chain features in type 1 diabetes. Overall study results and limits: These data did not resolve whether HLA type affects TCRB rearrangement. Significant though moderate, a shortening of TCRB CDR3s appeared in all four CD4+ subsets of Type 1 diabetes patients.

V was trimmed by 1 base and J by 1 base, leaving 13 bases between them. The CDR3 is made up of 16 amino acids. Germline CDR1 is PRHDT and CDR2 is FYEKMQ (reference sequence). Sorting based on CD45RO/CCR7/CD25/CD127/CD95/CD27 separated CD4+ naive, central memory, regulatory and stem cell-like memory cells. Concerning this clone itself: The antigen is not known.

Sequencing targeted expressed TCRB transcripts, as all isolated RNA had been reverse transcribed. An average around 3.3 million reads came from naive, central memory and regulatory T cell samples. Profiling relied on immunoSEQ multiplex PCR, and the TCRdb table lists in-frame clones only, not all of them. The table includes under 350,000 clones, roughly an eighth detected once. The clonotype was recovered from a man aged 30 to 45 with type 1 diabetes. Material: naive CD4+ T cells from blood. The rearrangement links TRBV13 to TRBJ1-2; D uncertain. The CDR3 DNA sequence: TGTGCCAGCAGCTTAGCCGGGTCCGGGAGTAACTATGGCTACACCTTC. This sequence encodes CASSLAGSGSNYGYTF. The full variable domain, with the rest looked up from reference TRBV13 and TRBJ1-2, is AAGVIQSPRHLIKEKRETATLKCYPIPRHDTVYWYQQGPGQDPQFLISFYEKMQSDKGSIPDRFSAQQFSDYHSELNMSSLELGDSALYFCASSLAGSGSNYGYTFGSGTRLTVV.